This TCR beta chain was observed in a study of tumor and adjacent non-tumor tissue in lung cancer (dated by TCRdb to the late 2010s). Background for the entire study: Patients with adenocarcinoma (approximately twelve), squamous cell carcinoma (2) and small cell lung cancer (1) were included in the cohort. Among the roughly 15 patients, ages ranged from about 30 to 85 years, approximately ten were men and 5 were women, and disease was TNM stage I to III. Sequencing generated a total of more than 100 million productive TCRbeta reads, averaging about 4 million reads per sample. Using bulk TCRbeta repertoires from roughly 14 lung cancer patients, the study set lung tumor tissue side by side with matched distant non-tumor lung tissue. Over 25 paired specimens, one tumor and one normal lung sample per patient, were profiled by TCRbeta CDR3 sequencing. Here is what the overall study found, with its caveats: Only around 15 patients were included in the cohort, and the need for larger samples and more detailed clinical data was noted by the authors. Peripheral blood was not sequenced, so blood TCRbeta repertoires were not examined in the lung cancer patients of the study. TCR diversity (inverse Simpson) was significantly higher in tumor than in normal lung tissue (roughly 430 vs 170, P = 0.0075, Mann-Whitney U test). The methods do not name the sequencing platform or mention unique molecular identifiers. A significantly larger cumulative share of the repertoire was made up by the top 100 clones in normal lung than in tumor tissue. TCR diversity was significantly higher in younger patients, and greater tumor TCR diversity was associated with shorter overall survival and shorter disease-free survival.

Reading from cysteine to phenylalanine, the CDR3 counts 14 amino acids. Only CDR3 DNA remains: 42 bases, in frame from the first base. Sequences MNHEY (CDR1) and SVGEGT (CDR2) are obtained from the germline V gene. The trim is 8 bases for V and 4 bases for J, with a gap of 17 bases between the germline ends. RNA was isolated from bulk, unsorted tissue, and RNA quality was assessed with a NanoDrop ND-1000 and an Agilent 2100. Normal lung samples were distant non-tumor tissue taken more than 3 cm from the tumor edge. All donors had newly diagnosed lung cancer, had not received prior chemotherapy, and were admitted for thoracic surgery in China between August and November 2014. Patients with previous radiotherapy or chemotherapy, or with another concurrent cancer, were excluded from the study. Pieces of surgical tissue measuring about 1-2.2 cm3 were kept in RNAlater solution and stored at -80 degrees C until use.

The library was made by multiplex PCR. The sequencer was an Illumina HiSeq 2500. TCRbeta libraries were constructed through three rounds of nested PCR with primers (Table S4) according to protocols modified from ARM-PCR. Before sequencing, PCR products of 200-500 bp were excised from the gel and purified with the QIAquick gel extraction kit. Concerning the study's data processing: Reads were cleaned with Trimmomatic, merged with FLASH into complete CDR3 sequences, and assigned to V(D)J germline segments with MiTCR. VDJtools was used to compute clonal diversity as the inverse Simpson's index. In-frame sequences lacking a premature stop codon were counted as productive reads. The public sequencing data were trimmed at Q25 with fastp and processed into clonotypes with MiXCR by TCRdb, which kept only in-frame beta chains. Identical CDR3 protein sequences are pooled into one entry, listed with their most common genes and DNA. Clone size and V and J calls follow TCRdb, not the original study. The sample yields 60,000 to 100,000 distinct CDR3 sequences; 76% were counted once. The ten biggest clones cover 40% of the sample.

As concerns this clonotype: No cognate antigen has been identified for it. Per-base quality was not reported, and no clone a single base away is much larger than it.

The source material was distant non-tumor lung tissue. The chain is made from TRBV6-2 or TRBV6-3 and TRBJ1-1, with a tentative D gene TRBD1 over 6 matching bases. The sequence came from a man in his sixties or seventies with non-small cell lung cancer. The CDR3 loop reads CASCSIGGGTEAFF. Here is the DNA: TGTGCCAGCTGCTCGATCGGAGGGGGCACTGAAGCTTTCTTT.